A single sample gave rise to the 22 T cell receptor beta chains below, sequenced in a study of blood T cells in healthy people across ages. PCR was performed a second time for 7 to 11 cycles using a sample-barcoded 5' primer and a J-beta primer mix. TCRdb passed the 5' RACE reads through MiXCR, listing each CDR3 protein once. The sample gives around 1,500,000 distinct CDR3 sequences, 28% of which show up once; 7.7% is in the top ten. Sequenced input: blood. These receptors were obtained from a woman aged 25 to 39 in good health.

This clonotype showed up just a few times. This CDR3 reads CASRGGQGVETQYF. The CDR3 region has the DNA TGTGCCAGCAGGGGGGGACAGGGGGTTGAGACCCAGTACTTC. This chain connects TRBV7-8 to TRBJ2-5; 11 bases map to TRBD1. CDR1 and CDR2 from the germline V gene are SGHVS and FQNEAQ. Trimming took 6 bases from V and 5 from J; bases not matched to a gene: 5. The CDR3 runs 14 residues.

The table lists this clonotype with a few counts. J is TRBJ1-2 and V is TRBV28; no definite D call. This CDR3 spans 15 amino acids. CDR1 is MDHEN, CDR2 SYDVKM, per germline. V dropped 7 bases and J dropped 8 bases, with 23 bases sitting between them. The chain's CDR3 is CASTRLPGSSTGYTF. CDR3 DNA: TGTGCCAGCACCAGATTGCCGGGTTCGTCGACGGGCTACACCTTC.

A remark on this clonotype: This likely comes from a read error, as the CDR3 has no conserved phenylalanine or tryptophan at its end. The chain uses TRBV6-5 and TRBJ2-5, with 14 positions matching TRBD2. Germline assignment: CDR1 MNHEY and CDR2 SVGAGI. CDR3 size: 15 residues. The trim removed 6 bases at V and 5 bases at J, leaving 5 bases unmatched. CDR3 sequence reads: CASSPRLAGGETQYC. CDR3 in DNA: TGTGCCAGCAGCCCACGACTAGCGGGAGGGGAGACCCAGTACTGC.

This clonotype has just a few counts. CDR3 protein: CASSFSRDRAVNTEAFF. The CDR3 nucleotides read TGTGCCAGCAGCTTCAGCCGGGACAGGGCCGTGAACACTGAAGCTTTCTTT. This chain uses TRBV7-9 with TRBJ1-1; 9 bases agree with TRBD1. V was pared by 3 bases and J by 0 bases, with 8 bases of the junction left unmatched. CDR3 size: 17 residues. Germline assignment: CDR1 SEHNR and CDR2 FQNEAQ (reference sequence).

Ten or more counts support this clonotype. The chain's CDR3 is CASREGMGTGELFF. DNA for the CDR3: TGTGCCAGCAGGGAGGGGATGGGCACCGGGGAGCTGTTTTTT. This chain connects TRBV7-2 to TRBJ2-2, with a tentative D call TRBD2 (6 bases). Germline CDR1 and CDR2: SGHTA and FQGNSA. V lost 6 bases and J lost 4, with 12 bases in between. The CDR3 has 14 amino acids. Variable domain in full (rest from reference TRBV7-2 and TRBJ2-2): GAGVSQSPSNKVTEKGKDVELRCDPISGHTALYWYRQSLGQGLEFLIYFQGNSAPDKSGLPSDRFSAERTGGSVSTLTIQRTQQEDSAVYLCASREGMGTGELFFGEGSRLTVL.

This chain joins TRBV19 and TRBJ2-1, with 9 positions matching TRBD2. Per germline, CDR1 LNHDA and CDR2 SQIVND (reference sequence). V lost 4 bases to trimming and J lost 9 bases; unmatched junction nucleotides: 10. The CDR3 sequence is 15 residues long. The CDR3 protein is CASSSRGGAGGEQFF. CDR3 coding DNA: TGTGCCAGTAGTAGTCGCGGGGGGGCCGGGGGTGAGCAGTTCTTC.

In this sample, this clonotype turned up a few times. The chain has TRBV20-1 and TRBJ2-7; TRBD1 agrees at 8 bases. Trimming removed 6 bases from V and 1 base from J; junction bases left unmatched: 11. Germline-derived CDR1 and CDR2 are DFQATT and SNEGSKA (reference sequence). The CDR3 has 15 residues. In nucleotides, the CDR3 is TGCAGTGCCCAGACCGGGACAGGAAGATCCTACGAGCAGTACTTC. Translation: CSAQTGTGRSYEQYF.

J is TRBJ2-1 and V is TRBV6-5; TRBD2 matches at 8 bases. The CDR3 totals 14 residues. From germline, CDR1 is MNHEY and CDR2 SVGAGI. The V segment lost 10 bases and the J segment 8 bases; nucleotides outside the gene matches: 13. CDR3 protein: CATLSGGSGYEQFF. For the CDR3, the DNA is TGTGCCACCCTGAGCGGGGGTAGTGGGTATGAGCAGTTCTTC.

The rearrangement joins TRBV15 to TRBJ2-7; no definite D call. The CDR3 loop spans 15 amino acids. Germline values: CDR1 LNHNV, CDR2 YYDKDF (reference sequence). The germline V and J ends were trimmed by 0 bases and 5 bases, with 14 bases remaining between them. Written as DNA, the CDR3 is TGTGCCACCAGCAGAGATCTCGCAGTCTCTAACGAGCAGTACTTC. It encodes CATSRDLAVSNEQYF.

On this clonotype: This could be a read error, since a much larger clone is one nucleotide away. V and J are TRBV5-6 and TRBJ1-1, with D unclear. Trimming took off 2 bases at V and 0 bases at J, with 8 bases between the two ends. This CDR3 contains 14 residues. Germline lookup yields CDR1 SGHDT and CDR2 YYEEEE. The CDR3 sequence is CASSFNRMNTEAFF. Written as DNA, the CDR3 is TGTGCCAGCAGCTTTAACAGAATGAACACTGAAGCTTTCTTT.

V is TRBV28 and J is TRBJ2-3, with D possibly TRBD1 on 5 matching bases. The V end was cut by 1 base, the J end by 0 bases, with 11 bases between. Per germline, CDR1 MDHEN and CDR2 SYDVKM. The CDR3 spans 16 residues. CDR3 DNA sequence: TGTGCCAGCAGTTTATACAGGTCATCTAGCACAGATACGCAGTATTTT. Residues: CASSLYRSSSTDTQYF.

The genes are TRBV4-3 and TRBJ1-1; no firm D call. V was trimmed by 1 base and J by 4 bases, leaving 7 bases between them. This CDR3 comprises 13 residues. The germline gives CDR1 LGHNA, CDR2 YSLEER. CDR3 amino acids: CASSQGTATEAFF. CDR3 nucleotide sequence: TGCGCCAGCAGCCAAGGAACAGCCACTGAAGCTTTCTTT.

This clonotype was counted many times. V usage is TRBV4-3 and J usage is TRBJ2-7; D is unresolved. The CDR3 sequence is 14 residues long. Germline CDR1 is LGHNA and CDR2 is YSLEER. V gave up 1 base and J gave up 4 bases, with 11 bases separating them. The CDR3 sequence: CASSQVGDGYEQYF. The CDR3 region has the DNA TGCGCCAGCAGCCAAGTTGGTGATGGGTACGAGCAGTACTTC.

This sequence joins TRBV14 and TRBJ1-1, with TRBD1 as a possible D gene (6 bases). Germline CDR1 is SGHDN and CDR2 is FVKESK. The V and J ends lost 4 bases and 1 base respectively, with 13 bases between them. The length of the CDR3 is 15 residues. The CDR3: CASSPSGAPNTEAFF. The CDR3 DNA sequence: TGTGCCAGCAGCCCCTCGGGGGCCCCGAACACTGAAGCTTTCTTT.

This clonotype occurred a few times. The chain joins TRBV28 to TRBJ1-2, with unresolved D. The CDR3 is 15 residues long. Deletions cut 6 bases from V and 3 bases from J, with 17 bases between. Germline CDR1 and CDR2: MDHEN and SYDVKM. The CDR3 loop reads CASSPFLVGDYGYTF. The DNA of the CDR3 is TGTGCCAGCAGCCCTTTCTTGGTCGGGGACTATGGCTACACCTTC.

The J gene is TRBJ1-4, the V gene TRBV30; no definite D call. CDR1 is GTSNPN, CDR2 SVGIG, per germline (reference sequence). The V and J ends lost 5 bases and 8 bases respectively, with 15 bases between them. The CDR3 extends over 13 amino acids. In DNA form, the CDR3 reads TGTGCCTGGTCCACACCAGGCATAGAAAAACTGTTTTTT. Its protein product is CAWSTPGIEKLFF.

This clonotype was observed a handful of times. V usage is TRBV6-6 and J usage is TRBJ2-5; 11 bases align to TRBD2. The length of the CDR3 is 16 residues. Germline trimming cut 6 bases from V and 4 bases from J; bases unmatched to any gene: 10. From germline, CDR1 is MNHNY and CDR2 SVGAGI (reference sequence). In nucleotides, the CDR3 is TGTGCCAGCAGACCGACTAGCGGGGCACCCAGAGAGACCCAGTACTTC. It yields the protein CASRPTSGAPRETQYF.

DNA of the CDR3: TGTGCCAGCAGCCGGGGACATCTTTACAATGAGCAGTTCTTC. This codes for CASSRGHLYNEQFF. The chain recombines TRBV7-2 with TRBJ2-1; perhaps TRBD1 as D (6 bases). Per germline, CDR1 SGHTA and CDR2 FQGNSA. The V gene lost 5 bases and the J gene lost 4 bases, with 12 bases spanning the gap. CDR3 length: 14 amino acids. The whole variable domain, filled in from reference TRBV7-2 and TRBJ2-1, reads GAGVSQSPSNKVTEKGKDVELRCDPISGHTALYWYRQSLGQGLEFLIYFQGNSAPDKSGLPSDRFSAERTGGSVSTLTIQRTQQEDSAVYLCASSRGHLYNEQFFGPGTRLTVL.

Only a few counts were recorded for this clonotype. This chain joins TRBV6-6 and TRBJ2-4; 8 nucleotides line up with TRBD1. Unmatched junction bases numbered 4, after V lost 7 bases and J lost 2 bases. Germline CDR1 is MNHNY and CDR2 is SVGAGI (reference sequence). CDR3 size: 14 residues. The CDR3 DNA is TGTGCCAGCACCTCAGGGGGCTCCAAAAACATTCAGTACTTC. Its protein is CASTSGGSKNIQYF.

In DNA form, the CDR3 reads TGTGCCAGCAGCCGTCGGGACAGGATCCGACCCATTCCTAACACGGAGTACTCACCCCTCCACTTT. Its protein is CASSRRDRIRPIPNTEYSPLHF. V gene TRBV7-6 combines with J gene TRBJ1-6, with 8 bases fitting TRBD1. V lost 5 bases and J lost 10; bases outside the gene matches: 31. Per germline, CDR1 SGHVS and CDR2 FNYEAQ. The CDR3 runs 22 residues. The variable domain in full, completed from reference TRBV7-6 and TRBJ1-6, reads GAGVSQSPRYKVTKRGQDVALRCDPISGHVSLYWYRQALGQGPEFLTYFNYEAQQDKSGLPNDRFSAERPEGSISTLTIQRTEQRDSAMYRCASSRRDRIRPIPNTEYSPLHFGNGTRLTVT.

This clonotype came up a few times. The chain carries TRBV15 and TRBJ2-1, with D perhaps matching TRBD1 or TRBD2 (5 bases each). The CDR3 is 15 residues long. V was trimmed by 0 bases and J by 5 bases, leaving 11 bases between them. CDR1 and CDR2 (germline): LNHNV, YYDKDF (reference sequence). The CDR3 protein is CATSREGREDNEQFF. The CDR3 DNA sequence: TGTGCCACCAGCAGAGAGGGACGGGAAGACAATGAGCAGTTCTTC.

This clonotype turned up a few times. The V call is TRBV6-5, the J call TRBJ1-2; D uncertain. Between the trimmed V and J ends, which lost 5 bases and 4 bases, there was a span of 14 bases. Germline V gene sequence: CDR1 MNHEY, CDR2 SVGAGI. CDR3 length: 14 residues. CDR3 amino acids: CASSPRHGSYGYTF. The CDR3 bases are TGTGCCAGCAGTCCACGACATGGGTCCTATGGCTACACCTTC.